There are a few counts of the clone carrying this TCR beta chain. TCRdb ran MiXCR on the 5' RACE reads and lists one entry per CDR3 protein. The repertoire has roughly 10,000 distinct CDR3 sequences, 34% of them found once; the top ten carry about 5%. Germline assignment: CDR1 SGHRS and CDR2 YFSETQ. Trimming took off 4 bases at V and 0 bases at J, with 11 bases between the two ends. The CDR3 has 15 amino acids. The sorted Tregs were CD4+CD25+CD127-/low cells. Sequencing was done on a sample of Tregs sorted from blood. This TCR was recovered from a female donor with breast cancer. This sequence joins TRBV5-1 and TRBJ2-1; D is uncertain. CDR3 DNA: TGCGCCAGCAGCCCGTCTGGAAGCTCCTACAATGAGCAGTTCTTC. Translated: CASSPSGSSYNEQFF.